The rows below give T cell receptor beta chains drawn from one sample of a study of beta chain features in type 1 diabetes. The protocol was immunoSEQ multiplex PCR, while the TCRdb copy is restricted to in-frame clones and leaves out a portion. The sample contains 150,000 to 180,000 clones, about a tenth of which appear only once. Input material: central memory CD4+ T cells from blood. The origin of the receptors is a man aged 25 to 40 with type 1 diabetes. The CDR3 runs from the conserved cysteine through the conserved F or W. The D gene is left open where the match is weak. A clone size is listed for some rows: how often the clone was seen (once, few, many), or a class if it is expanded.

J gene | V gene | clone size | D gene | CDR3 DNA | CDR3 protein
TRBJ1-1 | TRBV18 | once | TRBD1 | TGTGCCAGCTCTGCCACCGGGACAGGGGCCATGAACACTGAAGCTTTCTTT | CASSATGTGAMNTEAFF
TRBJ2-7 | TRBV6-5 | NA | NA | TGTGCCAGCAGGGCGGGACTTTCCTACGAGCAGTACTTC | CASRAGLSYEQYF
TRBJ2-1 | TRBV27 | NA | NA | TGTGCCAGCAGTTACGACAGGAATACGCATGAGCAGTTCTTC | CASSYDRNTHEQFF
TRBJ2-7 | TRBV18 | NA | TRBD2 | TGTGCCAGCTCACCACCAACTAGCGAGGGGTACGAGCAGTACTTC | CASSPPTSEGYEQYF
TRBJ2-7 | TRBV28 | few | NA | TGTGCCAGCAGTTCTTTGAGGTACGAGCAGTACTTC | CASSSLRYEQYF
TRBJ2-1 | TRBV29-1 | many | NA | TGCAGCCTAAGGGACTTATACAATGAGCAGTTCTTC | CSLRDLYNEQFF
TRBJ2-7 | TRBV9 | NA | TRBD1 | TGTGCCAGCAGCGTCGAGACAGGGGACGAGCAGTACTTC | CASSVETGDEQYF
TRBJ2-7 | TRBV6-1 | few | TRBD1 | TGTGCCAGCAGTGAAGGGGGGACAGGTTCCTACGAGCAGTACTTC | CASSEGGTGSYEQYF
TRBJ1-1 | TRBV30 | few | NA | TGTGCCTGGAGTGTACTAGGACCTCACACTGAAGCTTTCTTT | CAWSVLGPHTEAFF
TRBJ2-1 | TRBV15 | NA | NA | TGTGCCACCAGCAGGGGCCAGGGTAGGGCAGGGAAGGTCTACAATGAGCAGTTCTTC | CATSRGQGRAGKVYNEQFF
TRBJ2-3 | TRBV25-1 | few | TRBD1 | TGTGCCAGCAGTAGACGGGGACAGGGATCAGATACGCAGTATTTT | CASSRRGQGSDTQYF
TRBJ2-1 | TRBV11-3 | few | NA | TGTGCCAGCAGCCCTGGGACTGGGGCCAATGAGCAGTTCTTC | CASSPGTGANEQFF
TRBJ2-1 | TRBV4-2 | few | NA | TGTGCCAGCAGCCAAGGCTACCATTTTGGGCACAATGAGCAGTTCTTC | CASSQGYHFGHNEQFF
TRBJ2-7 | TRBV5-1 | few | NA | TGCGCCAGCAGCTTGGCGGGACAACGCTCCTACGAGCAGTACTTC | CASSLAGQRSYEQYF
TRBJ2-7 | TRBV5-1 | few | NA | TGCGCCAGCAGCTTGGGTCCTCAGGGCTACGAGCAGTACTTC | CASSLGPQGYEQYF
TRBJ2-7 | TRBV7-9 | few | NA | TGTGCCAGCAGCCACTCCGGGACAAAATACGAGCAGTACTTC | CASSHSGTKYEQYF